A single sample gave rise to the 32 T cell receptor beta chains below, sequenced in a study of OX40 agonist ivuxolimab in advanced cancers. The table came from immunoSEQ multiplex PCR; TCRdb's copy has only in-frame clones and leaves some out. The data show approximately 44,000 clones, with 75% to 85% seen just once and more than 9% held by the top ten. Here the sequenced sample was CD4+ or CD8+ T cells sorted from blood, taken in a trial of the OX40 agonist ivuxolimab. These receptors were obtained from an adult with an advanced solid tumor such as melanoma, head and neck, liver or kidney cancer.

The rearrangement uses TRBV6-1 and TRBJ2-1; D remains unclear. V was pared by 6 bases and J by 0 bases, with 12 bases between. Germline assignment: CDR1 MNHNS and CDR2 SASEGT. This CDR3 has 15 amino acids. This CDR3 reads CASRPVRSSYNEQFF. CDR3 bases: TGTGCCAGCAGGCCTGTCAGGAGCTCCTACAATGAGCAGTTCTTC.

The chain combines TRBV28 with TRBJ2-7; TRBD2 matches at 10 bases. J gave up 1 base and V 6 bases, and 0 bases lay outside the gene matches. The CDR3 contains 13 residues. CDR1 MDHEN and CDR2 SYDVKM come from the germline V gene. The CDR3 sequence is CASRLAGSYEQYF. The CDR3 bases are TGTGCCAGCAGACTAGCGGGATCCTACGAGCAGTACTTC.

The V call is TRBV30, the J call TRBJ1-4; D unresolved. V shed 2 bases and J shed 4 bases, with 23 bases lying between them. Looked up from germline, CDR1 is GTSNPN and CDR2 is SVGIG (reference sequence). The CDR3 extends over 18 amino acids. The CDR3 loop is CAWSRIPALSLNNEKLFF. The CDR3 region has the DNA TGTGCCTGGAGTCGAATACCCGCCCTATCCCTAAATAATGAAAAACTGTTTTTT.

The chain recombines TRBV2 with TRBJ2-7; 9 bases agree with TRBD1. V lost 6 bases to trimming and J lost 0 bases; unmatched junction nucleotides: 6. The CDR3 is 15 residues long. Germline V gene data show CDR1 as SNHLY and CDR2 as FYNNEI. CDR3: CASRADRGPSYEQYF. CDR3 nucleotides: TGTGCCAGCAGAGCGGACAGGGGCCCCTCCTACGAGCAGTACTTC.

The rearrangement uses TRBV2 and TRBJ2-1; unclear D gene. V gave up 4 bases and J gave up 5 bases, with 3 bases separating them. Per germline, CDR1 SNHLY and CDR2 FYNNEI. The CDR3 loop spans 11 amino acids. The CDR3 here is CASSGNNEQFF. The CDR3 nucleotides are TGTGCCAGCAGTGGGAACAATGAGCAGTTCTTC.

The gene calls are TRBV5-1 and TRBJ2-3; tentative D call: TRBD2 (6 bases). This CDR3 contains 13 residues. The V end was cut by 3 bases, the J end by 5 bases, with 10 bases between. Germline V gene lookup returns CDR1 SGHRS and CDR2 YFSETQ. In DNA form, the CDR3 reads TGCGCCAGCAGCTGGGGGGTGAGAGATACGCAGTATTTT. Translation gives CASSWGVRDTQYF.

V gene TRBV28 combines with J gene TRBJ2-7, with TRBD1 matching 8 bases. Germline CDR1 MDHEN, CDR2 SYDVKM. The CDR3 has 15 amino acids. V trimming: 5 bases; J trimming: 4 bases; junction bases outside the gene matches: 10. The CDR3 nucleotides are TGTGCCAGCAGTCCGTATCAGGGGGCCCGATACGAGCAGTACTTC. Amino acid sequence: CASSPYQGARYEQYF.

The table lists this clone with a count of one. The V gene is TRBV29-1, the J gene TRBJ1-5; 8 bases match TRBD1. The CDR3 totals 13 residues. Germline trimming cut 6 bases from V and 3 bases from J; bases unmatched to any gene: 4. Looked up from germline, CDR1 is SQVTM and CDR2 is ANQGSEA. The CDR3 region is CSVRTGFNQPQHF. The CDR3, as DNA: TGCAGCGTGAGGACAGGGTTCAATCAGCCCCAGCATTTT.

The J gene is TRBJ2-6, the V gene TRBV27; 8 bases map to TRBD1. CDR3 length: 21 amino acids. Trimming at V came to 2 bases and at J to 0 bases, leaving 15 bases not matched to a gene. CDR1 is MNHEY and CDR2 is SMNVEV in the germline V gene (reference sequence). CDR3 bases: TGTGCCAGCAGTTTAGGGGACCCCTTAGGGACAGGTTTCTCTGGGGCCAACGTCCTGACTTTC. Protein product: CASSLGDPLGTGFSGANVLTF.

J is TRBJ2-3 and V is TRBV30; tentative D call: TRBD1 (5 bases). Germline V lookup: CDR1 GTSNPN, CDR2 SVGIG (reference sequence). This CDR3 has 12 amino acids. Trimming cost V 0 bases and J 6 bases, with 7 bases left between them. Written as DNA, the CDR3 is TGTGCCTGGAGTGTAGCAGGGGATACGCAGTATTTT. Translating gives CAWSVAGDTQYF.

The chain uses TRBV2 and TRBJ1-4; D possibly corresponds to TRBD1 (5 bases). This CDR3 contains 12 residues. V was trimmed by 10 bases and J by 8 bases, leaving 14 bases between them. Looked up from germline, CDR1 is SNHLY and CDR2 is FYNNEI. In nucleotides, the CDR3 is TGTGCCACGAGGGGATTGGAGGAAAAACTGTTTTTT. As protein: CATRGLEEKLFF.

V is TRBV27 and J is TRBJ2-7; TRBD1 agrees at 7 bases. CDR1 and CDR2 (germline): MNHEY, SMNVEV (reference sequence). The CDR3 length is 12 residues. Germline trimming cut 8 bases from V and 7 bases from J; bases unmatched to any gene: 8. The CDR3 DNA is TGTGCCAGCGGTAGACAGGGTTCGGAGCAGTACTTC. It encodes CASGRQGSEQYF.

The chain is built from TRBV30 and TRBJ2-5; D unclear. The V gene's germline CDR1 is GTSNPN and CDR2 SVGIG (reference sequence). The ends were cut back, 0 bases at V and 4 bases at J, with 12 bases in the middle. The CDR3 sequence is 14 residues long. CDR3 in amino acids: CAWSVSPSGETQYF. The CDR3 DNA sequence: TGTGCCTGGAGTGTAAGTCCTTCGGGAGAGACCCAGTACTTC. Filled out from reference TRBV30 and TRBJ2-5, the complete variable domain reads SQTIHQWPATLVQPVGSPLSLECTVEGTSNPNLYWYRQAAGRGLQLLFYSVGIGQISSEVPQNLSASRPQDRQFILSSKKLLLSDSGFYLCAWSVSPSGETQYFGPGTRLLVL.

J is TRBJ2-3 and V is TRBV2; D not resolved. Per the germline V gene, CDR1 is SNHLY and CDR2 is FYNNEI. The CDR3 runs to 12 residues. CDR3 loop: CVVGPSTDTQYF. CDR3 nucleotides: TGTGTCGTCGGGCCTAGCACAGATACGCAGTATTTT.

The DNA for the CDR3 is TGTGCCAGCAGTTTTCCGGGGTCGGGAAACACCATATATTTT. It translates to CASSFPGSGNTIYF. The rearrangement joins TRBV28 to TRBJ1-3; D remains ambiguous. The CDR3 consists of 14 residues. The ends were cut back, 3 bases at V and 4 bases at J, with 10 bases in the middle. Per the germline V gene, CDR1 is MDHEN and CDR2 is SYDVKM.

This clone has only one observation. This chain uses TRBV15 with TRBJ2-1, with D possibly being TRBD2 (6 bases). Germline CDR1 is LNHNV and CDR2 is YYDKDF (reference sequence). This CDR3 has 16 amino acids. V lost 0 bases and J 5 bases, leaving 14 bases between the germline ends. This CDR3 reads CATSRDRGSDNNEQFF. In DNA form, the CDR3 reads TGTGCCACCAGCAGAGATCGGGGGAGTGACAACAATGAGCAGTTCTTC. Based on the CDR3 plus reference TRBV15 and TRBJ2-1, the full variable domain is DAMVIQNPRYQVTQFGKPVTLSCSQTLNHNVMYWYQQKSSQAPKLLFHYYDKDFNNEADTPDNFQSRRPNTSFCFLDIRSPGLGDTAMYLCATSRDRGSDNNEQFFGPGTRLTVL.

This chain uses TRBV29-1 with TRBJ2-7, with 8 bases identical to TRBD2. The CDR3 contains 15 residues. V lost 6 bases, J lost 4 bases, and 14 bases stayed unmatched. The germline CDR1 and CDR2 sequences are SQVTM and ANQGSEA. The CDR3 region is CSVRVPGLDLYEQYF. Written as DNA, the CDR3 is TGCAGCGTGAGAGTGCCGGGACTAGACCTTTACGAGCAGTACTTC.

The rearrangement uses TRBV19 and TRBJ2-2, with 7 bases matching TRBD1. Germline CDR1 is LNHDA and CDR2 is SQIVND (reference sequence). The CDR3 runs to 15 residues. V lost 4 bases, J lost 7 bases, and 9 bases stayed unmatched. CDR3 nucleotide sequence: TGTGCCAGTAGTACTAGGACAGGACATAGCGGGGAGCTGTTTTTT. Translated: CASSTRTGHSGELFF.

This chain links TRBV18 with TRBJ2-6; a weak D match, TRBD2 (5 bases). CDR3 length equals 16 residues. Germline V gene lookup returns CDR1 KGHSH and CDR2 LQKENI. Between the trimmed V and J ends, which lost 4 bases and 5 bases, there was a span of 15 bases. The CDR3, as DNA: TGTGCCAGCTCACTGTCTGCTGGGGAGAGGGCCAACGTCCTGACTTTC. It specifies CASSLSAGERANVLTF. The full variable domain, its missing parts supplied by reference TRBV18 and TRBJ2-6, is NAGVMQNPRHLVRRRGQEARLRCSPMKGHSHVYWYRQLPEEGLKFMVYLQKENIIDESGMPKERFSAEFPKEGPSILRIQQVVRGDSAAYFCASSLSAGERANVLTFGAGSRLTVL.

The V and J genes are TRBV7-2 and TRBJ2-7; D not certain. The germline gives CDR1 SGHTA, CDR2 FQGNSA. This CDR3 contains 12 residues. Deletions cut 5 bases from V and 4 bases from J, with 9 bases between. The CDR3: CASSLHDYEQYF. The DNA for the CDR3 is TGTGCCAGCAGCCTCCATGATTACGAGCAGTACTTC.

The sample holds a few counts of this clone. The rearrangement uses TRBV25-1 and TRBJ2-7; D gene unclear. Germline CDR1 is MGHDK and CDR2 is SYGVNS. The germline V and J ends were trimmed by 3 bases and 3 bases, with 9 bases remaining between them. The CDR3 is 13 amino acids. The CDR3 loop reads CASSENTDYEQYF. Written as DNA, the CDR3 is TGTGCCAGCAGTGAGAATACAGACTACGAGCAGTACTTC.

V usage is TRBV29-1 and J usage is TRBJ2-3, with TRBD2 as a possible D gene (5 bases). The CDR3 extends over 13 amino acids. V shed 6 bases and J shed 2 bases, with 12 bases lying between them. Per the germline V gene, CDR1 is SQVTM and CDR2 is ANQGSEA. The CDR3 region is CSVERGTTDTQYF. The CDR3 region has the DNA TGCAGCGTCGAACGGGGAACCACAGATACGCAGTATTTT.

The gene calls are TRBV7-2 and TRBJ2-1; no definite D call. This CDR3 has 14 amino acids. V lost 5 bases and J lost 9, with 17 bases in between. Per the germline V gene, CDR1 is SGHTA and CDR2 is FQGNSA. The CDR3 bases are TGTGCCAGCAGCGCGCCCCCCAGTTCAACTGAGCAGTTCTTC. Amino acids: CASSAPPSSTEQFF.

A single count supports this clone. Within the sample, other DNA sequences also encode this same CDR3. CDR3 loop: CASSLGQGFGNTIYF. CDR3 sequence (DNA): TGCGCCAGCAGCTTAGGACAGGGCTTCGGAAACACCATATATTTT. The chain is built from TRBV5-1 and TRBJ1-3, with 8 bases that match TRBD1. The ends lost 2 bases at V and 4 bases at J; junction bases unmatched: 5. Germline CDR1 reads SGHRS; CDR2 reads YFSETQ. CDR3 length equals 15 residues.

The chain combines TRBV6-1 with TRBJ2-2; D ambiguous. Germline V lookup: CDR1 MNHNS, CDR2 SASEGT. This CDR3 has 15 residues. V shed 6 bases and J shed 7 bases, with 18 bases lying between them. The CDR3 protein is CASSSGFLNFGELFF. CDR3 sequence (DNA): TGTGCCAGCAGCTCCGGGTTTCTTAATTTCGGGGAGCTGTTTTTT.

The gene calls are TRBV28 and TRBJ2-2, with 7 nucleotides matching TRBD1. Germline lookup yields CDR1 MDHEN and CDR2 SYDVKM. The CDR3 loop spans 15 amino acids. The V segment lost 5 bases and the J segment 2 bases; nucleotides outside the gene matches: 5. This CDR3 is CASSMTGLNTGELFF. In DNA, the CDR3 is TGTGCCAGCAGTATGACAGGGTTAAACACCGGGGAGCTGTTTTTT. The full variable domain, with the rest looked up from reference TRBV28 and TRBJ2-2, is DVKVTQSSRYLVKRTGEKVFLECVQDMDHENMFWYRQDPGLGLRLIYFSYDVKMKEKGDIPEGYSVSREKKERFSLILESASTNQTSMYLCASSMTGLNTGELFFGEGSRLTVL.

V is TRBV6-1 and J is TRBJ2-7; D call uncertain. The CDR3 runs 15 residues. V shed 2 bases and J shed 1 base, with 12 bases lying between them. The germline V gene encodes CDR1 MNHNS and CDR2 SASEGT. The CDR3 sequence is CASSELVALSYEQYF. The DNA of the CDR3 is TGTGCCAGCAGTGAACTGGTGGCCCTATCCTACGAGCAGTACTTC.

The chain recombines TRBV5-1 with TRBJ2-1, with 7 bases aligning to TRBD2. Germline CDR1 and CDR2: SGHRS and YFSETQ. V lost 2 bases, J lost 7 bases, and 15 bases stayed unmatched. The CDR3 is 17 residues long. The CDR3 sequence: CASSLALVAAGGNEQFF. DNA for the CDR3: TGCGCCAGCAGCTTAGCACTAGTAGCGGCCGGGGGGAATGAGCAGTTCTTC.

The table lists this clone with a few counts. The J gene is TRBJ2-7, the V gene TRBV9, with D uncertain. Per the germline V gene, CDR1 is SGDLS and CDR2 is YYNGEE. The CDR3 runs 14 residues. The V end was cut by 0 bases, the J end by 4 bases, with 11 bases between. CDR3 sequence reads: CASSVELGPYEQYF. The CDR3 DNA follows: TGTGCCAGCAGCGTAGAGTTAGGGCCGTACGAGCAGTACTTC. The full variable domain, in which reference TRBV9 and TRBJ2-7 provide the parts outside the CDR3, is DSGVTQTPKHLITATGQRVTLRCSPRSGDLSVYWYQQSLDQGLQFLIQYYNGEERAKGNILERFSAQQFPDLHSELNLSSLELGDSALYFCASSVELGPYEQYFGPGTRLTVT.

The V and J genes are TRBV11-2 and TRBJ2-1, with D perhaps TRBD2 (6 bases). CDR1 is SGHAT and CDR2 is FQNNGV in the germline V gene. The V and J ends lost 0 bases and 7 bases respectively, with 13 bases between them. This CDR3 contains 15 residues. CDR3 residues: CASSLDAGSWNEQFF. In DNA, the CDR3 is TGTGCCAGCAGCTTAGATGCGGGATCTTGGAATGAGCAGTTCTTC.

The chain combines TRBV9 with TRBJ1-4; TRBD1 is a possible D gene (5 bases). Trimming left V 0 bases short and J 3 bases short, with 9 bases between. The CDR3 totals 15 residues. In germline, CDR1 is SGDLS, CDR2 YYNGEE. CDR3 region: CASSVGAGPNEKLFF. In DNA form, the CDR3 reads TGTGCCAGCAGCGTAGGGGCAGGGCCTAATGAAAAACTGTTTTTT.

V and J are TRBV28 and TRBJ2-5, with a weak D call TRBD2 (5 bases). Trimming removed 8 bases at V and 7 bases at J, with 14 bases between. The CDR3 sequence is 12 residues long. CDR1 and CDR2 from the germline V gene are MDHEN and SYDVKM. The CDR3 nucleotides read TGTGCCAGCGGACGAGGGATCGGGACCCAGTACTTC. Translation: CASGRGIGTQYF.